This T cell receptor (beta chain) was documented in a study of blood T cell repertoires in COVID-19. Study in general: Spain, Italy and the United States supplied samples that represented acute and convalescent COVID-19.

Authors' methods: Estimates of nucleated cell counts were drawn from the amplification of reference gene primers. Method: immunoSEQ multiplex PCR; TCRdb's copy keeps in-frame clones and lacks some. V and J calls and clone size follow that table, whereas D and trimming were derived from the DNA. The repertoire includes about 54,000 clones, 90% of them detected once, and 7% to 9% sits in the top ten. Germline V gene sequence: CDR1 GTSNPN, CDR2 SVGIG (reference sequence). Germline trimming cut 0 bases from V and 5 bases from J; bases unmatched to any gene: 10. This CDR3 spans 16 amino acids. J is TRBJ1-1 and V is TRBV30, with 9 bases identical to TRBD1. Sequenced material: peripheral blood. The clonotype originates from a middle-aged woman with active COVID-19. The CDR3 DNA reads TGTGCCTGGAGTGTCCTCGGGACAGGGAAAGGTACTGAAGCTTTCTTT. Its translation: CAWSVLGTGKGTEAFF.